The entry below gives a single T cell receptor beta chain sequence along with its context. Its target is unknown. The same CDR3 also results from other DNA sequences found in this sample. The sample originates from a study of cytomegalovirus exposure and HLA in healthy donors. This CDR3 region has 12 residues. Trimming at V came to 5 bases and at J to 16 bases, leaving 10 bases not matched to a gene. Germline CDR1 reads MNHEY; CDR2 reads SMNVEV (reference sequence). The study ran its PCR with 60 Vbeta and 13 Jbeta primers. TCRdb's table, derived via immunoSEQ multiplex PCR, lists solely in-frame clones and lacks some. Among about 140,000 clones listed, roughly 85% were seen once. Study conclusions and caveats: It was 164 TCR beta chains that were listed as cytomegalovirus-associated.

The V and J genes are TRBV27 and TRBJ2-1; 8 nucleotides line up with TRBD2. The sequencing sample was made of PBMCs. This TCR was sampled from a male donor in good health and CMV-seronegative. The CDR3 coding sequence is TGTGCCAGCAGTAAATCCGGGACTAGTTCTTTCTTC. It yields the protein CASSKSGTSSFF.